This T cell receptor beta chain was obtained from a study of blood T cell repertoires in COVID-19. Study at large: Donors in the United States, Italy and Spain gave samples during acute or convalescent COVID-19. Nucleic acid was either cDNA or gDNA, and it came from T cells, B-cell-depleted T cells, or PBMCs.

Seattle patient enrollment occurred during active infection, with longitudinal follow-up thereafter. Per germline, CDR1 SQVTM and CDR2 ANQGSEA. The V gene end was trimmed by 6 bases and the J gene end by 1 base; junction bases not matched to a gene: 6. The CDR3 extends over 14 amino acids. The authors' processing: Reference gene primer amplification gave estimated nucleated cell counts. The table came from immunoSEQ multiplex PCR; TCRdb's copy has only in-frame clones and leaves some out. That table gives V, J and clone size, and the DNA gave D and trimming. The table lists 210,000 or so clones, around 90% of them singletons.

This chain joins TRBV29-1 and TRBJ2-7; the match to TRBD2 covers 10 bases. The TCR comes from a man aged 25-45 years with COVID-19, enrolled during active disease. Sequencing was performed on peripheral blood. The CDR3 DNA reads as TGCAGCGTCGTTAATAGCGGGAGGTCCTACGAGCAGTACTTC. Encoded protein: CSVVNSGRSYEQYF.